These 5 T cell receptor beta chains share one sample of origin, sequenced in a study of PD-L1 blockade in urothelial cancer. Produced via immunoSEQ multiplex PCR; TCRdb's table is partial and in-frame only. The repertoire has some 71,000 clones, 70% to 90% of them found once; the top ten carry approximately 3.5%. This specimen was PBMCs, taken around atezolizumab (anti-PD-L1) treatment. These receptors originate from a man between 60 and 75 years old with urothelial cancer.

V usage is TRBV6-5 and J usage is TRBJ2-5; D perhaps matches TRBD2 (5 bases). The V gene lost 6 bases and the J gene lost 5 bases, with 13 bases spanning the gap. This CDR3 spans 13 amino acids. Germline V gives CDR1 MNHEY, CDR2 SVGAGI. The CDR3 nucleotides read TGTGCCAGCAGCCGGGGTCGAGGCGAGACCCAGTACTTC. It encodes CASSRGRGETQYF.

The genes are TRBV27 and TRBJ1-5, with a tentative D call TRBD1 (5 bases). V was trimmed by 3 bases and J by 7 bases, leaving 10 bases between them. CDR1 and CDR2 from the germline V gene are MNHEY and SMNVEV (reference sequence). The length of the CDR3 is 13 residues. The CDR3 protein is CASSFMGGQPQHF. CDR3 in DNA: TGTGCCAGCAGTTTTATGGGGGGACAGCCCCAGCATTTT.

The chain employs TRBV30 and TRBJ1-1; TRBD1 matches at 7 bases. The length of the CDR3 is 15 residues. The V gene end was trimmed by 0 bases and the J gene end by 4 bases; junction bases not matched to a gene: 8. Germline V lookup: CDR1 GTSNPN, CDR2 SVGIG (reference sequence). This chain's CDR3 is CAWSVLKGGPTEAFF. The DNA of the CDR3 is TGTGCCTGGAGTGTACTCAAAGGGGGCCCCACTGAAGCTTTCTTT.

The rearrangement joins TRBV11-2 to TRBJ2-2; D possibly corresponds to TRBD2 (6 bases). V was clipped by 1 base and J by 2 bases, with 20 bases between them. CDR1 is SGHAT, CDR2 FQNNGV, per germline. This CDR3 is 19 amino acids long. Here the CDR3 reads CASSLARWGVIKNTGELFF. For the CDR3, the DNA is TGTGCCAGCAGCTTAGCCCGGTGGGGGGTCATAAAAAACACCGGGGAGCTGTTTTTT.

The count of this clone is one. The gene calls are TRBV18 and TRBJ2-5; 9 positions agree with TRBD2. This CDR3 is 16 amino acids long. CDR1 KGHSH and CDR2 LQKENI come from the germline V gene. V lost 2 bases and J lost 0; bases outside the gene matches: 4. CDR3 sequence: CASSPTSGGHQETQYF. Written as DNA, the CDR3 is TGTGCCAGCTCACCAACGAGCGGGGGGCACCAAGAGACCCAGTACTTC.